This T cell receptor (beta chain) was captured by sequencing in a study of blood T cell repertoires in COVID-19. Looking at the study overall: Nucleic acid was either cDNA or gDNA, and it came from T cells, B-cell-depleted T cells, or PBMCs.

Original methodology: The assay estimated nucleated cells by amplifying reference gene primers. Clones were read by immunoSEQ multiplex PCR, and TCRdb kept only the in-frame ones, dropping some. That table is the source of V, J and clone size, and D and trimming were worked out from the DNA. The repertoire holds about 120,000 clones, with 85% as singletons. There are a few counts of this clone. The CDR3 has 18 residues. V lost 1 base to trimming and J lost 5 bases; unmatched junction nucleotides: 13. Germline V gene lookup returns CDR1 MDHEN and CDR2 SYDVKM. The sequenced material came from peripheral blood. The TCR originated in a man aged 80 or over with acute or convalescent COVID-19. This chain connects TRBV28 to TRBJ2-7; 11 bases map to TRBD2. The CDR3 coding sequence is TGTGCCAGCAGTTTATCGACTAGCGGGGCGAGGGGTACGAACGAGCAGTACTTC. Protein: CASSLSTSGARGTNEQYF. Filled out from reference TRBV28 and TRBJ2-7, the complete variable domain reads DVKVTQSSRYLVKRTGEKVFLECVQDMDHENMFWYRQDPGLGLRLIYFSYDVKMKEKGDIPEGYSVSREKKERFSLILESASTNQTSMYLCASSLSTSGARGTNEQYFGPGTRLTVT.